These 10 T cell receptor beta chains came from one sample sequenced in a study of T-cell reconstitution after alpha-beta-depleted transplantation in children. Unique molecular identifiers were incorporated into the prepared TCRbeta library. TCRdb re-analysed the PCR reads in MiXCR, keeping a single row per CDR3 protein. The table records approximately 200,000 distinct CDR3 sequences, 5% to 6.5% of them present only once. Sequences were derived from PBMCs, sampled before TCRalphabeta/CD19-depleted stem cell transplant. The receptors stem from a girl less than two years old with combined immunodeficiency, due to receive a stem cell transplant.

This clonotype was seen repeatedly, ten times or more. The genes are TRBV9 and TRBJ2-1; a possible D gene is TRBD1 (7 bases). The CDR3 runs to 16 residues. V lost 3 bases to trimming and J lost 4 bases, with 17 bases between them. Germline CDR1 is SGDLS and CDR2 is YYNGEE. The CDR3 region is CASSARGSGGYNEQFF. CDR3 DNA sequence: TGTGCCAGCAGCGCCCGGGGCTCAGGGGGGTACAATGAGCAGTTCTTC.

This clonotype was seen many times. This chain joins TRBV7-2 and TRBJ2-3, with a weak D call TRBD2 (6 bases). CDR3 size: 12 residues. The V end was cut by 5 bases, the J end by 8 bases, with 11 bases between. Germline lookup yields CDR1 SGHTA and CDR2 FQGNSA. This CDR3 reads CASSATSRTQYF. The CDR3 nucleotides are TGTGCCAGCAGCGCCACTAGCCGTACGCAGTATTTT.

This clonotype was observed at least ten times. This chain links TRBV29-1 with TRBJ2-7; D gene ambiguous. This CDR3 is built from 12 residues. V lost 6 bases and J lost 6, with 15 bases in between. Germline V gene sequence: CDR1 SQVTM, CDR2 ANQGSEA. In nucleotides, the CDR3 is TGCAGCGTCTCATTGGTGTTGAGCGAGCAGTACTTC. It specifies CSVSLVLSEQYF.

This clonotype was seen just once. A much bigger clone sits one base away, suggesting this may be a read error. The CDR3, as DNA: TGTGCCAGCAGCCGAGATTGGCGGGAGGTGGAGACCCAGTACTTC. Protein sequence: CASSRDWREVETQYF. V gene TRBV4-2 combines with J gene TRBJ2-5; 8 bases map to TRBD2. Trimming cost V 4 bases and J 5 bases; bases outside gene matches: 9. CDR1 and CDR2 from the germline V gene are LGHNA and YNFKEQ. The CDR3 length is 15 residues.

This clonotype was recorded at least ten times. V gene TRBV28 combines with J gene TRBJ2-7; 13 bases fit TRBD2. The length of the CDR3 is 15 residues. Germline V lookup: CDR1 MDHEN, CDR2 SYDVKM. V shed 6 bases, J shed 3 bases, and the junction held 5 bases outside the gene matches. CDR3 coding DNA: TGTGCCAGCAGAACCGGGACTAGCGGGATCTACGAGCAGTACTTC. This translates into CASRTGTSGIYEQYF.

This clonotype has more than one count but fewer than ten. The chain has TRBV7-2 and TRBJ2-1, with 12 bases fitting TRBD1. The CDR3 is 15 residues long. In germline, CDR1 is SGHTA, CDR2 FQGNSA. V shed 5 bases, J shed 7 bases, and the junction held 6 bases outside the gene matches. CDR3 loop: CASSPRDRGQNEQFF. In nucleotides, the CDR3 is TGTGCCAGCAGCCCCCGGGACAGGGGGCAAAATGAGCAGTTCTTC.

This clonotype was counted ten times or more. J is TRBJ2-7 and V is TRBV9; possibly TRBD1 for D (5 bases). Germline-derived CDR1 and CDR2 are SGDLS and YYNGEE. Trimming took 4 bases from V and 5 from J, leaving 10 bases between them. The CDR3 loop spans 12 amino acids. The CDR3 is CASSRGFDEQYF. CDR3 DNA: TGTGCCAGCAGCAGGGGATTTGACGAGCAGTACTTC. The full variable domain, rest sourced from reference TRBV9 and TRBJ2-7, is DSGVTQTPKHLITATGQRVTLRCSPRSGDLSVYWYQQSLDQGLQFLIQYYNGEERAKGNILERFSAQQFPDLHSELNLSSLELGDSALYFCASSRGFDEQYFGPGTRLTVT.

The chain combines TRBV7-9 with TRBJ2-1; the D gene could be TRBD1 or TRBD2 (7 bases each). V was pared by 4 bases and J by 10 bases, with 17 bases between. This CDR3 spans 14 amino acids. Germline V gene sequence: CDR1 SEHNR, CDR2 FQNEAQ (reference sequence). For the CDR3, the DNA is TGTGCCAGCAGCTCAGGGGGGGAAGCTCGGGAGCAGTTCTTC. This codes for CASSSGGEAREQFF.

This clonotype appeared many times. The V gene is TRBV20-1, the J gene TRBJ2-3; no clear D gene. Germline V gives CDR1 DFQATT, CDR2 SNEGSKA (reference sequence). The ends were cut back, 6 bases at V and 2 bases at J, with 21 bases in the middle. The CDR3 spans 16 residues. CDR3 coding DNA: TGCAGTGCGCACAGACTTTACCCGACTTACACAGATACGCAGTATTTT. This encodes CSAHRLYPTYTDTQYF.

This clonotype was picked up a small number of times. The CDR3 sequence: CSARPLADTQYF. As DNA, the CDR3 is TGCAGTGCTAGACCTTTGGCAGATACGCAGTATTTT. The chain recombines TRBV20-1 with TRBJ2-3; D is undetermined. Germline values: CDR1 DFQATT, CDR2 SNEGSKA (reference sequence). Trimming stripped 2 bases from V and 4 bases from J, with 7 bases between. The CDR3 has 12 residues.